The 2 T cell receptor beta chains listed next were all sequenced from one sample in a study of blood T cell repertoires in COVID-19 (dated by TCRdb to about 2020). The method behind the library was the immunoSEQ multiplex PCR assay. TCRdb holds this immuneACCESS table with in-frame rearrangements only. Some clones are missing; in checked studies, unresolved V genes explain under half, and the rest has no known cause. A total of 70,000 to 85,000 clones appear in this sample, more than 70% of them only once. Jointly, the top ten make up about a fifth of the sample. Sequencing input: peripheral blood. The receptors here all came from a woman aged 80 or older in a cohort sampled during active or convalescent COVID-19.

This rearrangement joins TRBV6-4 to TRBJ2-3; 11 bases align to TRBD2. Germline CDR1 and CDR2: MRHNA and SNTAGT. The CDR3 length is 15 residues. V trimming: 5 bases; J trimming: 3 bases; junction bases outside the gene matches: 4. The CDR3 protein is CASSLRLAGTDTQYF. The CDR3 coding sequence is TGTGCCAGCAGTCTTCGACTAGCGGGAACAGATACGCAGTATTTT.

This clone has a single count. This rearrangement joins TRBV5-5 to TRBJ2-2, with TRBD2 identical over 9 bases. After removal of 5 bases from V and 6 bases from J, the junction contained 8 bases not matched to a gene. CDR1 is SGHKS and CDR2 is YYEKEE in the germline V gene (reference sequence). The length of the CDR3 is 15 residues. The CDR3 loop reads CASSYIAGEAGELFF. CDR3 sequence (DNA): TGTGCCAGCAGTTATATAGCGGGAGAGGCCGGGGAGCTGTTTTTT.